The rows below give T cell receptor beta chains drawn from one sample of a study of blood T cell repertoires in COVID-19. Assay: immunoSEQ multiplex PCR; the TCRdb copy retains only in-frame clones and omits some. The sample includes roughly 150,000 clones, 85% to 90% seen only once; the top ten take under 3%. Sequencing input: peripheral blood. The receptor set was obtained from a woman of 80 years or more with COVID-19, enrolled during active disease. Both conserved end residues are part of each CDR3. Fields, in order: clone size, J gene, D gene, V gene, CDR3 DNA, CDR3 protein. A D gene is named only where the DNA matches it firmly. Clone size is not always given. Where it is, it says once, few, many or a class for expanded clones.

clone size: .; J gene: TRBJ1-2; D gene: TRBD1; V gene: TRBV15; CDR3 DNA: TGTGCCACCAGCCCCCGGGACAGAACCACCTATGGCTACACCTTC; CDR3 protein: CATSPRDRTTYGYTF
clone size: .; J gene: TRBJ2-5; D gene: .; V gene: TRBV7-8; CDR3 DNA: TGTGCCAGCAGCTCGGCCGCCAAGGGGGAGACCCAGTACTTC; CDR3 protein: CASSSAAKGETQYF
clone size: .; J gene: TRBJ2-7; D gene: .; V gene: TRBV19; CDR3 DNA: TGTGCCAGTTCCCCGGCAGGCACAAACTACGAGCAGTACTTC; CDR3 protein: CASSPAGTNYEQYF
clone size: many; J gene: TRBJ2-6; D gene: .; V gene: TRBV7-9; CDR3 DNA: TGTGCCAGCAGCAAAGGGCTAGCAGGCTCTGGGGCCAACGTCCTGACTTTC; CDR3 protein: CASSKGLAGSGANVLTF
clone size: .; J gene: TRBJ1-1; D gene: .; V gene: TRBV7-9; CDR3 DNA: TGTGCCAGCAGCTCGTCCGGGGGTAGGGACACTGAAGCTTTCTTT; CDR3 protein: CASSSSGGRDTEAFF
clone size: .; J gene: TRBJ1-1; D gene: .; V gene: TRBV19; CDR3 DNA: TGTGCCAGTACCTTCCAACCCTCGAGCACTGAAGCTTTCTTT; CDR3 protein: CASTFQPSSTEAFF
clone size: .; J gene: TRBJ2-1; D gene: TRBD2; V gene: TRBV27; CDR3 DNA: TGTGCCAGCAGTCCAGGACTAGCGGGAGTCAATGAGCAGTTCTTC; CDR3 protein: CASSPGLAGVNEQFF
clone size: .; J gene: TRBJ1-1; D gene: TRBD1; V gene: TRBV3-1/TRBV3-2; CDR3 DNA: TGTGCCAGCAGCCCTCGGGACAGGGTATCAAACACTGAAGCTTTCTTT; CDR3 protein: CASSPRDRVSNTEAFF
clone size: .; J gene: TRBJ2-3; D gene: TRBD2; V gene: TRBV28; CDR3 DNA: TGTGCCAGCAGTCCCACTAGCGGGAGGAGTACAGATACGCAGTATTTT; CDR3 protein: CASSPTSGRSTDTQYF
clone size: .; J gene: TRBJ2-2; D gene: .; V gene: TRBV27; CDR3 DNA: TGTGCCAGCAGTTTATTAGTCCCTACGAACACCGGGGAGCTGTTTTTT; CDR3 protein: CASSLLVPTNTGELFF
clone size: .; J gene: TRBJ2-7; D gene: TRBD1; V gene: TRBV3-1/TRBV3-2; CDR3 DNA: TGTGCCAGCAGCCAATCGGGACAGGGTGGGGTTTCCGAGCAGTACTTC; CDR3 protein: CASSQSGQGGVSEQYF